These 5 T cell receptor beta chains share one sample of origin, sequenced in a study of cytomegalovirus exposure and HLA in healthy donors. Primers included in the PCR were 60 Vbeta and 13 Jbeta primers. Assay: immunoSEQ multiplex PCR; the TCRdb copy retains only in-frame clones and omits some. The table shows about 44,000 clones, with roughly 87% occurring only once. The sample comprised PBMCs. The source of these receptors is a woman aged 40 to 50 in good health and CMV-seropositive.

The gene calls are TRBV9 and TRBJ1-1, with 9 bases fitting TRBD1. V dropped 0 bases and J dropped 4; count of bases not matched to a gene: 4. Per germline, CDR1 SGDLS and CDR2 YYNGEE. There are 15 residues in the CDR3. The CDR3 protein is CASSVGTGVGTEAFF. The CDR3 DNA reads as TGTGCCAGCAGCGTAGGGACAGGGGTTGGCACTGAAGCTTTCTTT.

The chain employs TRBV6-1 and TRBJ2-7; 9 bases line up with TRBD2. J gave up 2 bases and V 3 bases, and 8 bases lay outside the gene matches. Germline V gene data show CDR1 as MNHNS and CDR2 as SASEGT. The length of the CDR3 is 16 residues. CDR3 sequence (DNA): TGTGCCAGCAGTGATCAGGGACTAGCTTCTGCCTACGAGCAGTACTTC. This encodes CASSDQGLASAYEQYF.

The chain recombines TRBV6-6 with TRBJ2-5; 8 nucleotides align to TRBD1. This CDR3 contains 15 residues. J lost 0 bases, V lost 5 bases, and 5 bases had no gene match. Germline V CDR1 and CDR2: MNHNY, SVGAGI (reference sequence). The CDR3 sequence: CASSQQTGDQETQYF. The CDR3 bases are TGTGCCAGCAGTCAGCAGACAGGGGACCAAGAGACCCAGTACTTC.

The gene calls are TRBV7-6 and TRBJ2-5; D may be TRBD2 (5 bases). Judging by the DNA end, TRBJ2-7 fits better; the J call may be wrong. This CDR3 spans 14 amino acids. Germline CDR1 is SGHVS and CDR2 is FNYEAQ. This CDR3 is CASSSQTKPYEQYF. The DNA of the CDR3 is TGTGCCAGCAGCTCCCAGACTAAACCCTACGAGCAGTACTTC.

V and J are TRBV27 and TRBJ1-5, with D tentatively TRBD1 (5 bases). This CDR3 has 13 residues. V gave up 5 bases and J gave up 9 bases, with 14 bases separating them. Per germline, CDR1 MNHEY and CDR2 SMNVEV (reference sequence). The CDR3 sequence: CASSETARGPQHF. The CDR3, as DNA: TGTGCCAGCAGTGAGACAGCTCGTGGGCCCCAGCATTTT.